This T cell receptor beta chain was recovered during a study of blood T cell repertoires in COVID-19. The ends lost 6 bases at V and 7 bases at J; junction bases unmatched: 8. The CDR3 is made up of 16 amino acids. From germline, CDR1 is MGHRA and CDR2 YSYEKL. Clones were sequenced by immunoSEQ multiplex PCR, and TCRdb holds only the in-frame ones, with some missing. The profile covers a few hundred thousand clones, with over 75% appearing a single time and around 1% taken by the ten largest. The clonotype comes from a man younger than 35 who had recovered from COVID-19. The V gene is TRBV4-1, the J gene TRBJ2-1, with 14 bases matching TRBD2. Sequencing used PBMCs or T cells enriched from blood (not recorded which). CDR3 DNA: TGCGCCAGCAGAGTCTCGGGACTAGCGGGAGTTAATGAGCAGTTCTTC. This sequence encodes CASRVSGLAGVNEQFF.